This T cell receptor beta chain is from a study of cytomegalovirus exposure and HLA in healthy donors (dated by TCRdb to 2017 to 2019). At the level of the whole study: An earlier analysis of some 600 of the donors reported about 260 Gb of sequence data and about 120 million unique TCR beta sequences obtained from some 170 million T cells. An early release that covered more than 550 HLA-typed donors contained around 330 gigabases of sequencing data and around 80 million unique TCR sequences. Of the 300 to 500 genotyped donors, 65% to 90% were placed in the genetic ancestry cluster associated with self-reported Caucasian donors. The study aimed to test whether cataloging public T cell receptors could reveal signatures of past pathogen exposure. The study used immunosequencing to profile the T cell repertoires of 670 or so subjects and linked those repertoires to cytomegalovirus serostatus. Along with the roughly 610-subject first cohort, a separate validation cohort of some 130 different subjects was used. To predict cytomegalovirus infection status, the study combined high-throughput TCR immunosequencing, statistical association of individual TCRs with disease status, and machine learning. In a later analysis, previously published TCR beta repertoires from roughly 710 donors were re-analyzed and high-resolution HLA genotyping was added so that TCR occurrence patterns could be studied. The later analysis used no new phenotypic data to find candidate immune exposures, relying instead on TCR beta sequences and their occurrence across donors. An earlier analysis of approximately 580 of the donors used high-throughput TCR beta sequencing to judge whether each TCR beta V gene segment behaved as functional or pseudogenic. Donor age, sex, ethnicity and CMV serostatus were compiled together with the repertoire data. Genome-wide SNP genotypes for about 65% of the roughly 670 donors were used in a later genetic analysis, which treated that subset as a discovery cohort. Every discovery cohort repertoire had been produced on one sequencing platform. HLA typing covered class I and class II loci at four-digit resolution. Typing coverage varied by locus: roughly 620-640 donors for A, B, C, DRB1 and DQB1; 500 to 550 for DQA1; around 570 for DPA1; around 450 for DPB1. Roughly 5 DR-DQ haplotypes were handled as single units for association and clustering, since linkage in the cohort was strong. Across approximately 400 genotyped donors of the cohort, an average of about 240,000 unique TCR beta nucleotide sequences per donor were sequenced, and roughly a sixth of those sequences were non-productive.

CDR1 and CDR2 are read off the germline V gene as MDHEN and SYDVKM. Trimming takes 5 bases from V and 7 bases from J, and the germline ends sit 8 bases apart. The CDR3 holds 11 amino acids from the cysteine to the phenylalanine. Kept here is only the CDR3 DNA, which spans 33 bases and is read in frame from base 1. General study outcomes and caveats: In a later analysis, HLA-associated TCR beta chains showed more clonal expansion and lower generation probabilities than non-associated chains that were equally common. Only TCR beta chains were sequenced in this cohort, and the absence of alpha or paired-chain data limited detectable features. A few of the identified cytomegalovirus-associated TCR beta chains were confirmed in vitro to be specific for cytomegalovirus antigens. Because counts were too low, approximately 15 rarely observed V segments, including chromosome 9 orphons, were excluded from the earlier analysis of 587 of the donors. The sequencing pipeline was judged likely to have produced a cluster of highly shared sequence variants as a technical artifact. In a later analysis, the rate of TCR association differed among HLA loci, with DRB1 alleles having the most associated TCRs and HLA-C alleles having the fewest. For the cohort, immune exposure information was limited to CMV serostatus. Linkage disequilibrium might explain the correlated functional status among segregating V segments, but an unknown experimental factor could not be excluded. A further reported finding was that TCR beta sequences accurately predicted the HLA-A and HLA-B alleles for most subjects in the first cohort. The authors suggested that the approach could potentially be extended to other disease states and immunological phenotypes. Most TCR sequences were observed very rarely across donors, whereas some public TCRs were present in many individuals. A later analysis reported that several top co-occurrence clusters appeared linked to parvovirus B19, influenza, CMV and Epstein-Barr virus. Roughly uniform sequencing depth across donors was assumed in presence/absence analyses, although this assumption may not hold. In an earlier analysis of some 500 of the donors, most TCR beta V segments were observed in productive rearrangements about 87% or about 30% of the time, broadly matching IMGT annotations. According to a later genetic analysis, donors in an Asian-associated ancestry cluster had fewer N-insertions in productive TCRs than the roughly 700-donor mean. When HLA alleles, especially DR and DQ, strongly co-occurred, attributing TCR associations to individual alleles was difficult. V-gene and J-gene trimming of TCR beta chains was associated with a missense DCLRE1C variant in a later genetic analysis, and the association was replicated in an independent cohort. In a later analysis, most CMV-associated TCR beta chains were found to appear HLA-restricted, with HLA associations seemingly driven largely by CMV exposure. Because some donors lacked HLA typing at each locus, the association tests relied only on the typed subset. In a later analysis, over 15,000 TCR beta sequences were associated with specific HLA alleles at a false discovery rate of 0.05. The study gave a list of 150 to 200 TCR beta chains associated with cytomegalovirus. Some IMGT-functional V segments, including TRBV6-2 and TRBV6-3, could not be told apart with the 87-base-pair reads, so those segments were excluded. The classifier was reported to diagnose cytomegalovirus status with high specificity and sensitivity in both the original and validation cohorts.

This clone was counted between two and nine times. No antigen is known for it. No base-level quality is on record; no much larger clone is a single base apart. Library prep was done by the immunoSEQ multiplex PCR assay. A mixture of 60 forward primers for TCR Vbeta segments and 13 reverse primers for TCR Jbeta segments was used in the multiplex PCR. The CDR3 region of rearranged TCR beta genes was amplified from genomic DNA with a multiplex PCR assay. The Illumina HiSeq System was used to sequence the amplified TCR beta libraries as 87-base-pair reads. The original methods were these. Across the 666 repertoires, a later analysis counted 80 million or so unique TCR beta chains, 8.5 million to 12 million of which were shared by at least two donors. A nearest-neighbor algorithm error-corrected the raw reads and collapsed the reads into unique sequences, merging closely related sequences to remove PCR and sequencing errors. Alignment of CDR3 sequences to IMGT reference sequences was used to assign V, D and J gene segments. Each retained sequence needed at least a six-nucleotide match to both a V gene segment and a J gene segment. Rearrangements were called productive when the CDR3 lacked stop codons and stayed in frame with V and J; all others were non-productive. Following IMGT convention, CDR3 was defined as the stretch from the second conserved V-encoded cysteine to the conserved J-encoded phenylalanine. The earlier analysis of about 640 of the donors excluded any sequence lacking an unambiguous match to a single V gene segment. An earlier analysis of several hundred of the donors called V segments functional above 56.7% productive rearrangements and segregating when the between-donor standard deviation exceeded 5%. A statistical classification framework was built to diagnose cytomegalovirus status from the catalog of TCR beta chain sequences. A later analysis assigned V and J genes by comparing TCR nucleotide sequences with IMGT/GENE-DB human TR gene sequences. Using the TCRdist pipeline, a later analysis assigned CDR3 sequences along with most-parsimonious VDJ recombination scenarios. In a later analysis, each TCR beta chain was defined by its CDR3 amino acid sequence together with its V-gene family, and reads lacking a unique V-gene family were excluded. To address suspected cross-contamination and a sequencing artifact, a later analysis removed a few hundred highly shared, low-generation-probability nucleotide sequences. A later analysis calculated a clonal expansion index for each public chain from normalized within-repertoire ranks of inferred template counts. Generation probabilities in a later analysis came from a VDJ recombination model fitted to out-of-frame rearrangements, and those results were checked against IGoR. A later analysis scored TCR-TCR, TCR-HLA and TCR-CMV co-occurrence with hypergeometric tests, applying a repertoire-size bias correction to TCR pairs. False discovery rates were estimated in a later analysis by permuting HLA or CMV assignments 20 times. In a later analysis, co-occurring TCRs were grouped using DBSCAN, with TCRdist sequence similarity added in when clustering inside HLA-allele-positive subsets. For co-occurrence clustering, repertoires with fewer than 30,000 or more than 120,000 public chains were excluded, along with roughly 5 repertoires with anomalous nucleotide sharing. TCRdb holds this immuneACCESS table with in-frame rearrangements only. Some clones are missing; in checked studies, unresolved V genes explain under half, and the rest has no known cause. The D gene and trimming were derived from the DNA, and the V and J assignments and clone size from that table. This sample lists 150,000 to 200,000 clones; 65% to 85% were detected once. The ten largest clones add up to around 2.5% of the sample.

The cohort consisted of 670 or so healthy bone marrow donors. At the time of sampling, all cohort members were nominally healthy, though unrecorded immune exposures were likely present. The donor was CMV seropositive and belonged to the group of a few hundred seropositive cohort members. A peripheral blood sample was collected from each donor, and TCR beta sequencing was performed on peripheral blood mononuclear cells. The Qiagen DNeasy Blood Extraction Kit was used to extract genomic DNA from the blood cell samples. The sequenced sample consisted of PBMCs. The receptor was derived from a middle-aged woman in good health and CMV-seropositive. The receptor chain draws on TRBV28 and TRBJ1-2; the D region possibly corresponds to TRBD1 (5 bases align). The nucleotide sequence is TGTGCCAGCAGTCCAGGGATTGGCTACACCTTC. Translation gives CASSPGIGYTF.